This paragraph reports one TCR beta chain. As yet, its antigen is unknown. A multiplex PCR was run with 60 Vbeta primers and 13 Jbeta primers. Repertoires were generated with immunoSEQ multiplex PCR, while TCRdb's copy carries only in-frame clones and drops some. This table has roughly 95,000 clones, about three quarters appearing once. This record belongs to a study of cytomegalovirus exposure and HLA in healthy donors. Findings of the study overall: As a later analysis showed, a missense DCLRE1C variant was linked to trimming of TCR beta V- and J-genes. Analyses of presence/absence relied on an assumption of roughly uniform sequencing depth across donors. Researchers catalogued roughly 150 TCR beta chains as cytomegalovirus-associated.

The sequenced sample consisted of PBMCs. The TCR was taken from a man under 40 in good health and CMV-seropositive.

This CDR3 is CAWSQGNRKLFF. DNA of the CDR3: TGTGCCTGGAGTCAGGGGAACAGGAAACTGTTTTTT. The V gene is TRBV30, the J gene TRBJ1-4; D possibly corresponds to TRBD1 (6 bases). The CDR3 runs to 12 residues. V gave up 2 bases and J gave up 11 bases, with 12 bases separating them. CDR1 and CDR2 from the germline V gene are GTSNPN and SVGIG (reference sequence).